These 8 T cell receptor beta chains were all obtained from the same sample, sequenced in a study of T cells in Graves' hyperthyroidism and ophthalmopathy. RNA transcripts were the template for amplifying TCR beta CDR3 regions. Primed by the HTBI set, a first-round RT-PCR was run on the TCR CDR3. One entry per CDR3 protein, called by TCRdb with MiXCR from the multiplex PCR reads. The data show about 380,000 distinct CDR3 sequences, approximately 15% seen once. Sequencing was performed on blood. Source of these receptors: an older woman with Graves' hyperthyroidism.

This clonotype occurred many times. The rearrangement joins TRBV29-1 to TRBJ2-7, with a weak D call TRBD2 (5 bases). V gave up 2 bases and J gave up 4 bases, with 12 bases separating them. CDR1 and CDR2 (germline): SQVTM, ANQGSEA. The CDR3 has 13 amino acids. CDR3 region: CSVEFEGKYEQYF. The CDR3 nucleotides read TGCAGCGTTGAATTCGAGGGAAAATACGAGCAGTACTTC.

In its sample, this clonotype was seen many times. V gene TRBV24-1 combines with J gene TRBJ1-6; 9 bases map to TRBD1. Looked up from germline, CDR1 is KGHDR and CDR2 is SFDVKD. V shed 1 base and J 7 bases; nucleotides not matched to a gene: 1. The CDR3 covers 15 residues. The CDR3 DNA reads TGTGCCACCAGTGATTTTGGGACAGGGAATTCACCCCTCCACTTT. Translated: CATSDFGTGNSPLHF.

This clonotype appeared many times. V gene TRBV27 combines with J gene TRBJ2-1; 10 bases are a match to TRBD1. The germline CDR1 and CDR2 sequences are MNHEY and SMNVEV (reference sequence). The CDR3 has 15 residues. After removal of 3 bases from V and 10 bases from J, the junction contained 9 bases not matched to a gene. In DNA, the CDR3 is TGTGCCAGCAGTTTCCGGGACAGGGGATTACAGGAGCAGTTCTTC. Its translation: CASSFRDRGLQEQFF.

The chain couples TRBV6-1 to TRBJ1-1, with D unresolved. This CDR3 contains 12 residues. The V gene lost 8 bases and the J gene lost 11 bases, with 18 bases spanning the gap. Per germline, CDR1 MNHNS and CDR2 SASEGT. The CDR3 DNA is TGTGCCAGCGCAACGGGGTGGCTGTATGCTTTCTTT. Translation: CASATGWLYAFF.

This clonotype was recorded many times. V gene TRBV30 combines with J gene TRBJ1-1; no firm D call. Germline values: CDR1 GTSNPN, CDR2 SVGIG (reference sequence). V was trimmed by 3 bases and J by 5 bases, leaving 10 bases between them. The CDR3 covers 12 residues. CDR3 nucleotides: TGTGCCTGGAGGGACCTAGGGACTGAAGCTTTCTTT. This encodes CAWRDLGTEAFF.

This clonotype was detected ten times or more. The chain has TRBV20-1 and TRBJ1-2, with 7 nucleotides matching TRBD1. With V trimmed by 5 bases and J by 8 bases, 5 bases remained unmatched. CDR3 length equals 11 residues. Germline CDR1 is DFQATT and CDR2 is SNEGSKA (reference sequence). The CDR3 DNA sequence: TGCAGTGCTTCAGGGGGTAGCGGCTACACCTTC. Amino acids: CSASGGSGYTF.

The chain combines TRBV27 with TRBJ2-4, with D maybe TRBD2 (6 bases). The CDR3 totals 14 residues. From germline, CDR1 is MNHEY and CDR2 SMNVEV (reference sequence). The germline V and J ends were trimmed by 8 bases and 9 bases, with 20 bases remaining between them. Here the CDR3 DNA reads TGTGCCAGCCGGGGACTTTTGCAACGGGGCATTCAGTACTTC. Translated: CASRGLLQRGIQYF.

This clonotype was seen a few times. The CDR3 bases are TGTGCCAGCAGCCAAAAGGACAGGAGGTTCGGGGAGCAGTACTTC. This translates into CASSQKDRRFGEQYF. The chain has TRBV14 and TRBJ2-7; 7 bases align to TRBD1. The trim removed 2 bases at V and 7 bases at J, leaving 11 bases unmatched. Germline CDR1 SGHDN, CDR2 FVKESK. This CDR3 spans 15 amino acids.